A single T cell receptor (beta chain) is shown here with its context. The data originate from a study of technical replicates of blood from a handful of donors. Germline CDR1 and CDR2: GTSNPN and SVGIG (reference sequence). The CDR3 is 14 amino acids. V dropped 0 bases and J dropped 2 bases, with 10 bases sitting between them. Sequencing used immunoSEQ multiplex PCR; TCRdb keeps in-frame clones, though not all of them. This repertoire shows approximately 87,000 clones, roughly 95% found once; its top ten account for around 0.35%. The sample was T cells isolated from PBMCs. The chain couples TRBV30 to TRBJ2-5, with D possibly matching TRBD2 (7 bases). The source of this sequence is a human donor in good health. CDR3 DNA sequence: TGTGCCTGGAGTGTAGGGGGGGATCAAGAGACCCAGTACTTC. As protein: CAWSVGGDQETQYF. The whole variable domain, filled in from reference TRBV30 and TRBJ2-5, reads SQTIHQWPATLVQPVGSPLSLECTVEGTSNPNLYWYRQAAGRGLQLLFYSVGIGQISSEVPQNLSASRPQDRQFILSSKKLLLSDSGFYLCAWSVGGDQETQYFGPGTRLLVL.